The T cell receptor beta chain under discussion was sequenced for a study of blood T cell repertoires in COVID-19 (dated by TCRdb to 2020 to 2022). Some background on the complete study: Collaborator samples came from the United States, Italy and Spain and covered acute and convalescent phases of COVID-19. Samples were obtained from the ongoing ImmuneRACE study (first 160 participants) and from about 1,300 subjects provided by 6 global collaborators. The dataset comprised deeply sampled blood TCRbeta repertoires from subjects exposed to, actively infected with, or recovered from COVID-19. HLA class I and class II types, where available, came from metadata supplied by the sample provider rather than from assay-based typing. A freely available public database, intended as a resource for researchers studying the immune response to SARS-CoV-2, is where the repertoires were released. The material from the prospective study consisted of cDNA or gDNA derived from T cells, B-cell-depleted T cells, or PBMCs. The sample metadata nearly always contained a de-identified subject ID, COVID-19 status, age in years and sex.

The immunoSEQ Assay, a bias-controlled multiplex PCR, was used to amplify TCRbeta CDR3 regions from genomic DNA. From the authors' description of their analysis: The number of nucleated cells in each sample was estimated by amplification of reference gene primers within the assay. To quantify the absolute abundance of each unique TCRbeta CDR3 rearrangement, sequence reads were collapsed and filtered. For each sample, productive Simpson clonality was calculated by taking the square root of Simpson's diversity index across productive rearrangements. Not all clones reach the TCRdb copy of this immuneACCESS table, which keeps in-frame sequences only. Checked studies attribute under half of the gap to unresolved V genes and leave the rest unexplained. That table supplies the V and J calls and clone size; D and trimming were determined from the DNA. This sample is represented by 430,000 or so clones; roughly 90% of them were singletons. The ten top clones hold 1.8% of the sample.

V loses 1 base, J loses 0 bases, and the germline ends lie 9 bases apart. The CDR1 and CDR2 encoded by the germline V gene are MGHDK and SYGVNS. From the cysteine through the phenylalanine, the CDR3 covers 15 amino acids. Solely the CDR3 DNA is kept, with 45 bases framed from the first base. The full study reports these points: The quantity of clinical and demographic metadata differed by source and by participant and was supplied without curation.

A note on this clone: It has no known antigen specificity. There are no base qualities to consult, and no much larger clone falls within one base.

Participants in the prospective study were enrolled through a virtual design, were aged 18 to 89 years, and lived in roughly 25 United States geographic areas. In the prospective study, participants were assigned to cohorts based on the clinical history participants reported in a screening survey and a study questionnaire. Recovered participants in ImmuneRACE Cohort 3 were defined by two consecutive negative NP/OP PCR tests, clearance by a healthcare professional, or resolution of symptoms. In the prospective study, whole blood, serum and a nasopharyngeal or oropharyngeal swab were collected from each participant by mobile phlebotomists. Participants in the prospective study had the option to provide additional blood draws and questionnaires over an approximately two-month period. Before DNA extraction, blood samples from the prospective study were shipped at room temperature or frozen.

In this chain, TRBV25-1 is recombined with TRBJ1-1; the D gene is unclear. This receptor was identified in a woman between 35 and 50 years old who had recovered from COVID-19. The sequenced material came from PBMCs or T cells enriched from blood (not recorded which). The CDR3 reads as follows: CASSESGSMNTEAFF. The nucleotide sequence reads TGTGCCAGCAGTGAATCCGGGAGCATGAACACTGAAGCTTTCTTT.